This TCR beta chain was captured by sequencing in a study of CD8+ T cells in alopecia areata. Study at large: Those treated were given oral tofacitinib at 5 to 10 mg twice daily. Affected scalp percentage set treated patients' severity scores. The study's findings and limits: A large proportion of expanded lesional clones were detected persisting in scalp and blood during tofacitinib. Clonality in lesional scalp, especially alopecia totalis/universalis, exceeded that of normal scalp.

Treatment here: oral pan-JAK inhibitor, 5-10 mg twice daily. RNA extraction was followed by reverse transcription into cDNA, which acted as the sequencing template. The data were produced by immunoSEQ multiplex PCR, yet TCRdb's version contains in-frame clones alone and is incomplete. The table lists about 220,000 clones, more than 45% of them singletons. Concerning this clone: Its antigen remains unidentified.

CDR3 size: 12 residues. V lost 7 bases, J lost 2 bases, and 6 bases lay in between. The germline CDR1 and CDR2 sequences are SQVTM and ANQGSEA. This chain links TRBV29-1 with TRBJ2-6; D gene unclear. This specimen was CD4+ T cells sorted from blood, taken at week 4, from a patient treated with tofacitinib. The sequence came from a human donor with alopecia areata. CDR3: CSASAGANVLTF. The DNA of the CDR3 is TGCAGCGCCTCAGCTGGGGCCAACGTCCTGACTTTC.